The 19 T cell receptor beta chains presented below share a single source sample, sequenced in a study of cytomegalovirus exposure and HLA in healthy donors. Primers for the PCR totalled 60 Vbeta and 13 Jbeta. Only in-frame clones appear in the TCRdb table, and some are missing; sequencing was by immunoSEQ multiplex PCR. The sample has around 200,000 clones; roughly 82% are singletons. Sequenced sample: PBMCs. These receptors originate from a girl aged 2 to 10 in good health and CMV-seropositive.

The chain uses TRBV9 and TRBJ1-2; D is ambiguous. The CDR3 runs 13 residues. Trimming left V 3 bases short and J 6 bases short, with 12 bases between. Germline loops: CDR1 SGDLS, CDR2 YYNGEE. CDR3 loop: CASSGLRLNGYTF. The CDR3 nucleotides are TGTGCCAGCAGCGGACTTCGGTTGAATGGCTACACCTTC.

This clone was observed a handful of times. This rearrangement joins TRBV4-1 to TRBJ2-7; D is uncertain. Deletions cut 4 bases from V and 3 bases from J, with 16 bases between. CDR1 and CDR2 (germline): MGHRA, YSYEKL. The CDR3 is 15 amino acids. This CDR3 reads CASSPQRSSDYEQYF. CDR3 DNA sequence: TGCGCCAGCAGCCCCCAGAGGAGTTCCGACTACGAGCAGTACTTC.

The gene calls are TRBV27 and TRBJ1-1; 8 bases are shared with TRBD1. This CDR3 has 14 residues. Germline CDR1 is MNHEY and CDR2 is SMNVEV (reference sequence). With 9 bases clipped from V and 4 bases from J, the junction kept 10 bases outside the gene matches. As DNA, the CDR3 is TGTGCCAGTCAACCCAACAGGGGGACCACTGAAGCTTTCTTT. Translated, it gives CASQPNRGTTEAFF.

The rearrangement links TRBV10-3 to TRBJ2-3, with TRBD2 matching 8 bases. Germline lookup yields CDR1 ENHRY and CDR2 SYGVKD. This CDR3 has 14 amino acids. J lost 1 base, V lost 6 bases, and 3 bases had no gene match. The CDR3 nucleotides read TGTGCCATCAGCCCGACTAGCGGCACAGATACGCAGTATTTT. It yields the protein CAISPTSGTDTQYF.

CDR3 in amino acids: CATRGQLDQPQHF. In DNA form, the CDR3 reads TGTGCCACCAGAGGACAGTTGGATCAGCCCCAGCATTTT. V is TRBV15 and J is TRBJ1-5; D perhaps matches TRBD1 (6 bases). CDR1 and CDR2 (germline): LNHNV, YYDKDF (reference sequence). The ends were cut back, 6 bases at V and 5 bases at J, with 11 bases in the middle. The CDR3 loop spans 13 amino acids.

The chain is built from TRBV28 and TRBJ2-5, with 7 positions matching TRBD2. Germline CDR1 reads MDHEN; CDR2 reads SYDVKM. V dropped 3 bases and J dropped 5; count of bases not matched to a gene: 9. This CDR3 region has 15 residues. This chain's CDR3 is CASSFAREIAETQYF. The CDR3 DNA reads as TGTGCCAGCAGTTTTGCGCGGGAGATTGCCGAGACCCAGTACTTC.

This clone was seen only once. This chain uses TRBV2 with TRBJ2-7, with D possibly TRBD1 on 6 matching bases. This CDR3 comprises 15 residues. V lost 3 bases, J lost 6 bases, and 18 bases lay in between. From germline, CDR1 is SNHLY and CDR2 FYNNEI. CDR3 sequence (DNA): TGTGCCAGCAGTGAGGAGGTCACCGACAGGCGCGAGCAGTACTTC. As protein: CASSEEVTDRREQYF.

V gene TRBV7-3 combines with J gene TRBJ1-1; TRBD1 aligns across 7 bases. Germline CDR1 and CDR2: SGHTA and FQGTGA. The CDR3 is 17 residues long. The J segment lost 0 bases and the V segment lost 5 bases, leaving 12 bases of the junction unmatched. The CDR3 is CASSTSSGGDMNTEAFF. Written as DNA, the CDR3 is TGTGCCAGCAGCACATCATCAGGGGGTGACATGAACACTGAAGCTTTCTTT.

V is TRBV6-1 and J is TRBJ1-5; the D gene is possibly TRBD1 (6 bases). Trimming stripped 2 bases from V and 3 bases from J, with 11 bases between. This CDR3 contains 15 residues. Germline assignment: CDR1 MNHNS and CDR2 SASEGT. The CDR3 DNA follows: TGTGCCAGCAGTGAACGGGGGGCCCCCAATCAGCCCCAGCATTTT. Its translation: CASSERGAPNQPQHF.

This clone was recorded once. V usage is TRBV19 and J usage is TRBJ1-2, with D tentatively TRBD1 (5 bases). Germline CDR1 is LNHDA and CDR2 is SQIVND (reference sequence). Trimming took 5 bases from V and 7 from J, leaving 17 bases between them. The CDR3 length is 14 residues. CDR3 bases: TGTGCCAGTAGTGGGTCCGTATGGAGGGGTGGCTACACCTTC. Translating it yields CASSGSVWRGGYTF. Full variable domain (missing parts from reference TRBV19 and TRBJ1-2): DGGITQSPKYLFRKEGQNVTLSCEQNLNHDAMYWYRQDPGQGLRLIYYSQIVNDFQKGDIAEGYSVSREKKESFPLTVTSAQKNPTAFYLCASSGSVWRGGYTFGSGTRLTVV.

The gene calls are TRBV5-6 and TRBJ2-2, with D perhaps TRBD1 (5 bases). The V gene lost 1 base and the J gene lost 2 bases, with 15 bases spanning the gap. Germline CDR1 SGHDT, CDR2 YYEEEE. The CDR3 has 17 residues. The CDR3 protein is CASSLFGREANTGELFF. The CDR3 nucleotides read TGTGCCAGCAGCTTGTTCGGCAGGGAAGCTAACACCGGGGAGCTGTTTTTT.

The table lists this clone with a few counts. V is TRBV5-1 and J is TRBJ2-7; 9 nucleotides align to TRBD1. V was pared by 2 bases and J by 2 bases, with 8 bases of the junction left unmatched. This CDR3 is 16 amino acids long. The V gene's germline CDR1 is SGHRS and CDR2 YFSETQ. The CDR3: CASSFKSDRGAYEQYF. The CDR3 DNA reads TGCGCCAGCAGCTTTAAATCGGACAGGGGAGCCTACGAGCAGTACTTC.

The chain recombines TRBV9 with TRBJ1-2, with D tentatively TRBD1 (6 bases). The CDR3 runs to 15 residues. Germline CDR1 and CDR2: SGDLS and YYNGEE. Deletions cut 3 bases from V and 3 bases from J, with 15 bases between. CDR3 amino acids: CASSAGGAGDYGYTF. In DNA, the CDR3 is TGTGCCAGCAGCGCGGGGGGGGCGGGAGACTATGGCTACACCTTC.

The CDR3 reads CASSELAGGREQFF. DNA of the CDR3: TGCGCCAGCAGCGAACTAGCGGGAGGGCGTGAGCAGTTCTTC. The chain is built from TRBV10-1 and TRBJ2-1; 13 bases align to TRBD2. J gave up 9 bases and V 6 bases, and 5 bases lay outside the gene matches. Germline CDR1 is WNHNN and CDR2 is SYGVQD (reference sequence). The CDR3 is 14 amino acids.

The chain joins TRBV25-1 to TRBJ2-3, with 8 bases aligning to TRBD2. The length of the CDR3 is 14 residues. The germline gives CDR1 MGHDK, CDR2 SYGVNS. The trim removed 2 bases at V and 4 bases at J, leaving 2 bases unmatched. This CDR3 is CASSEAGGADTQYF. In DNA form, the CDR3 reads TGTGCCAGCAGTGAAGCGGGGGGCGCAGATACGCAGTATTTT.

This clone is a singleton in its sample. The rearrangement links TRBV15 to TRBJ1-1; 11 bases match TRBD1. From germline, CDR1 is LNHNV and CDR2 YYDKDF (reference sequence). This CDR3 region has 18 residues. V shed 0 bases, J shed 0 bases, and the junction held 6 bases outside the gene matches. Here the CDR3 DNA reads TGTGCCACCAGCAGAGAACCGGACAGGGGGCCCCTGAACACTGAAGCTTTCTTT. Translation: CATSREPDRGPLNTEAFF.

This chain connects TRBV10-3 to TRBJ1-5; the D is unclear. Germline V gene lookup returns CDR1 ENHRY and CDR2 SYGVKD. This CDR3 spans 15 amino acids. Trimming shortened V by 6 bases and J by 0 bases, and 12 bases separated the two germline ends. CDR3 amino acids: CAIRPDEASNQPQHF. Here the CDR3 DNA reads TGTGCCATCAGGCCCGATGAGGCTAGCAATCAGCCCCAGCATTTT.

The rearrangement joins TRBV15 to TRBJ2-1; 9 bases line up with TRBD1. The junction had 1 base not matched to a gene; V was cut back by 5 bases and J by 2 bases. Germline V gene lookup returns CDR1 LNHNV and CDR2 YYDKDF (reference sequence). This CDR3 comprises 14 residues. The CDR3 nucleotides read TGTGCCACCAGCGACAGGGGGGCCTACAATGAGCAGTTCTTC. Its translation is CATSDRGAYNEQFF.

The chain uses TRBV21-1 and TRBJ1-3; the table assigns TRBD1, which was not confirmed against the DNA. TRBV21-1 is assigned pseudogene status. The CDR3 consists of 16 residues. Here the CDR3 reads CASSPTVTRSGNTIYF. In DNA, the CDR3 is TGTGCCAGCAGCCCGACAGTCACTCGCTCTGGAAACACCATATATTTT.